The sequence of this TCR beta chain was determined in a study of T cells in Graves' hyperthyroidism and ophthalmopathy. Study-level findings and limits: Blood held most thyroid clonotypes expanded above 0.001 frequency. A 13 V-J signature model discriminated ophthalmopathy versus stable hyperthyroidism.

This clonotype was counted a few times. The antigen remains undetermined. RNA transcripts served as the template for amplifying TCR beta CDR3 regions. The TCR CDR3 was amplified in a first-round RT-PCR using the HTBI primer set. MiXCR, run by TCRdb on the multiplex PCR reads, gives a single entry per CDR3 protein. The sample contains around 560,000 distinct CDR3 sequences, approximately 15% of which appear only once. Germline V lookup: CDR1 MNHEY, CDR2 SVGAGI. V lost 2 bases and J 1 base, leaving 8 bases between the germline ends. The CDR3 contains 14 residues. V usage is TRBV6-5 and J usage is TRBJ2-5; a possible D gene is TRBD2 (6 bases). This clonotype was sampled from a woman aged 18 to 35 with Graves' hyperthyroidism. Input material: blood. The CDR3 here is CASSYAGPQETQYF. CDR3 DNA: TGTGCCAGCAGTTACGCGGGGCCCCAAGAGACCCAGTACTTC.